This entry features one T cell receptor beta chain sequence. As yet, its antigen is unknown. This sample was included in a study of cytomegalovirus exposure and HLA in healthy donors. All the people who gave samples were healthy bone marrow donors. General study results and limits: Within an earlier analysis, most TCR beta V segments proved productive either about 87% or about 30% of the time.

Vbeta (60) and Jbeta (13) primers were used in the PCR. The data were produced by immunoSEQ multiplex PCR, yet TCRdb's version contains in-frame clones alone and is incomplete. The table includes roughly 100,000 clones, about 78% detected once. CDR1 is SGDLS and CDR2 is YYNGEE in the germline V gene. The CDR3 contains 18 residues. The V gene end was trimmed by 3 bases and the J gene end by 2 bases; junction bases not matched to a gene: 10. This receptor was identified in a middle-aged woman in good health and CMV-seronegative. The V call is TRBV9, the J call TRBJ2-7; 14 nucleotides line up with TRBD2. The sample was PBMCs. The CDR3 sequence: CASSALPGLAGVTYEQYF. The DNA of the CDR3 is TGTGCCAGCAGCGCCCTTCCGGGACTAGCGGGGGTTACCTACGAGCAGTACTTC. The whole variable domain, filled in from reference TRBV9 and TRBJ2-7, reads DSGVTQTPKHLITATGQRVTLRCSPRSGDLSVYWYQQSLDQGLQFLIQYYNGEERAKGNILERFSAQQFPDLHSELNLSSLELGDSALYFCASSALPGLAGVTYEQYFGPGTRLTVT.